Each of the 19 T cell receptor beta chains below was sequenced from the same sample in a study of blood T cell repertoires in COVID-19 (dated by TCRdb to the early 2020s). The library was made by the immunoSEQ multiplex PCR assay. Not all clones reach the TCRdb copy of this immuneACCESS table, which keeps in-frame sequences only. Checked studies attribute under half of the gap to unresolved V genes and leave the rest unexplained. Here the sample has about 300,000 clones; approximately 89% occur a single time. The top ten hold under 8% of the sample. Material for sequencing was peripheral blood. Receptors were obtained from a woman aged 25 to 39 who had recovered from COVID-19.

The chain couples TRBV7-9 to TRBJ1-4, with D unresolved. Germline assignment: CDR1 SEHNR and CDR2 FQNEAQ (reference sequence). The CDR3 runs 14 residues. Trimming stripped 2 bases from V and 6 bases from J, with 10 bases between. CDR3 bases: TGTGCCAGCAGCTTAAGGGAGGGCCATGAAAAACTGTTTTTT. Translating it yields CASSLREGHEKLFF.

Worth noting for this clone: At one of its ends the junction is not consistent with the germline gene, which may arise from a read error. The chain links TRBV19 to TRBJ2-3; 9 bases are shared with TRBD1. Germline values: CDR1 LNHDA, CDR2 SQIVND (reference sequence). This CDR3 is built from 12 residues. DNA of the CDR3: TGTGCCAGTAGCCAAACAGGGGGCCCCCCTTCCTTT. This encodes CASSQTGGPPSF.

CDR3 DNA: TGTGCCAGCAGCCAAACCTCCTCCGGGACAGGGGACTACGAGCAGTACTTC. Translated: CASSQTSSGTGDYEQYF. The chain couples TRBV3-1 (or the pseudogene TRBV3-2) to TRBJ2-7, with 10 bases fitting TRBD1. Germline V gene lookup returns CDR1 LGHDT and CDR2 YNNKEL (reference sequence). The CDR3 covers 17 residues. The trim removed 2 bases at V and 3 bases at J, leaving 10 bases unmatched.

This chain joins TRBV7-2 and TRBJ2-1; 7 bases agree with TRBD2. Per the germline V gene, CDR1 is SGHTA and CDR2 is FQGNSA. V lost 5 bases to trimming and J lost 0 bases; unmatched junction nucleotides: 1. This CDR3 is 14 amino acids long. The CDR3 DNA reads TGTGCCAGCAGCACGGGGGGCTCCTACAATGAGCAGTTCTTC. This sequence encodes CASSTGGSYNEQFF.

This chain connects TRBV10-3 to TRBJ1-1; 8 bases are shared with TRBD1. CDR3 size: 15 residues. CDR1 is ENHRY, CDR2 SYGVKD, per germline. V shed 10 bases, J shed 0 bases, and the junction held 10 bases outside the gene matches. In DNA form, the CDR3 reads TGTGCCACGGGGACAGGTCGGGATATGAACACTGAAGCTTTCTTT. It translates to CATGTGRDMNTEAFF.

The chain employs TRBV24-1 and TRBJ2-5; 7 bases fit TRBD1. Germline CDR1 and CDR2: KGHDR and SFDVKD. J gave up 2 bases and V 4 bases, and 3 bases lay outside the gene matches. This CDR3 is 14 amino acids long. The CDR3 protein is CATSDGQAQETQYF. DNA of the CDR3: TGTGCCACCAGTGACGGACAGGCACAAGAGACCCAGTACTTC.

V is TRBV7-8 and J is TRBJ2-5; possibly TRBD1 for D (6 bases). V shed 5 bases and J shed 5 bases, with 9 bases lying between them. The V gene's germline CDR1 is SGHVS and CDR2 FQNEAQ. CDR3 size: 12 residues. The CDR3 region has the DNA TGTGCCAGCAGCCCCCAGGGGGAGACCCAGTACTTC. It encodes CASSPQGETQYF.

This clone was observed at least ten times. V and J are TRBV4-3 and TRBJ1-2, with D perhaps matching TRBD1 (5 bases). Germline V gene lookup returns CDR1 LGHNA and CDR2 YSLEER. Trimming removed 0 bases at V and 4 bases at J, with 15 bases between. There are 16 residues in the CDR3. CDR3: CASSQDLAGRGYGYTF. CDR3 DNA sequence: TGCGCCAGCAGCCAAGATCTTGCAGGGCGAGGCTATGGCTACACCTTC.

The chain has TRBV3-1 (or the pseudogene TRBV3-2) and TRBJ2-5, with D possibly being TRBD2 (5 bases). Germline V gene data show CDR1 as LGHDT and CDR2 as YNNKEL (reference sequence). V lost 5 bases to trimming and J lost 5 bases, with 18 bases between them. The CDR3 length is 15 residues. The chain's CDR3 is CASSKRAAAFETQYF. CDR3 DNA: TGTGCCAGCAGCAAACGTGCAGCGGCATTTGAGACCCAGTACTTC.

V and J are TRBV2 and TRBJ2-7; 9 bases match TRBD2. This CDR3 contains 13 residues. The germline V gene encodes CDR1 SNHLY and CDR2 FYNNEI. With 6 bases clipped from V and 4 bases from J, the junction kept 4 bases outside the gene matches. The CDR3 is CASSLAGTYEQYF. The CDR3 coding sequence is TGTGCCAGCAGCCTAGCGGGAACGTACGAGCAGTACTTC.

The chain couples TRBV4-1 to TRBJ1-1, with D possibly TRBD1 on 6 matching bases. V lost 5 bases, J lost 0 bases, and 22 bases lay in between. This CDR3 region has 18 residues. Germline CDR1 is MGHRA and CDR2 is YSYEKL. The CDR3 here is CASSISTSQGRLNTEAFF. As DNA, the CDR3 is TGCGCCAGCAGCATCTCGACGTCGCAGGGGCGTCTGAACACTGAAGCTTTCTTT.

The table lists this clone with a count of one. The chain is built from TRBV7-3 and TRBJ1-1, with TRBD1 matching over 8 bases. CDR1 and CDR2 (germline): SGHTA, FQGTGA. The V gene end was trimmed by 7 bases and the J gene end by 4 bases; junction bases not matched to a gene: 11. There are 15 residues in the CDR3. As DNA, the CDR3 is TGTGCCAGCACCCCCAACCCACAGGGGGGCACTGAAGCTTTCTTT. As protein: CASTPNPQGGTEAFF.

CDR3 residues: CASSIRGRQPQHF. DNA of the CDR3: TGTGCCAGTAGTATAAGGGGGCGGCAGCCCCAGCATTTT. The chain couples TRBV19 to TRBJ1-5, with 7 bases fitting TRBD1. After removal of 2 bases from V and 7 bases from J, the junction contained 2 bases not matched to a gene. CDR3 length equals 13 residues. Germline V CDR1 and CDR2: LNHDA, SQIVND (reference sequence).

The chain carries TRBV6-6 and TRBJ1-5; D remains unclear. Germline-derived CDR1 and CDR2 are MNHNY and SVGAGI (reference sequence). This CDR3 comprises 16 residues. Trimming pared 2 bases from V and 3 bases from J, leaving 14 bases between. This CDR3 is CASSYRGLTINQPQHF. DNA of the CDR3: TGTGCCAGCAGTTACCGGGGATTGACAATCAATCAGCCCCAGCATTTT.

V is TRBV2 and J is TRBJ2-1; D ambiguous. This CDR3 contains 12 residues. The germline CDR1 and CDR2 sequences are SNHLY and FYNNEI. V gave up 8 bases and J gave up 8 bases, with 13 bases separating them. CDR3 in DNA: TGTGCCAGCCAACGGGTCGGAGATGAGCAGTTCTTC. Translated: CASQRVGDEQFF.

The rearrangement links TRBV11-3 to TRBJ2-7, with D hard to call. The germline V gene has CDR1 SGHNT and CDR2 YENEEA. The CDR3 is 13 amino acids. V was shortened by 0 bases and J by 4 bases, with 7 bases between the two germline ends. The CDR3 sequence: CASSLETDYEQYF. CDR3 bases: TGTGCCAGCAGCTTAGAAACAGATTACGAGCAGTACTTC.

This chain joins TRBV5-1 and TRBJ2-5; 7 nucleotides agree with TRBD1. This CDR3 contains 14 residues. V lost 0 bases, J lost 5 bases, and 4 bases stayed unmatched. Germline V lookup: CDR1 SGHRS, CDR2 YFSETQ. CDR3 region: CASSLAQGLETQYF. The CDR3 nucleotides read TGCGCCAGCAGCTTGGCACAGGGGCTGGAGACCCAGTACTTC.

This sequence joins TRBV4-2 and TRBJ1-3, with 8 bases aligning to TRBD1. The CDR3 is 13 residues long. The germline gives CDR1 LGHNA, CDR2 YNFKEQ. Unmatched junction bases numbered 0, after V lost 4 bases and J lost 4 bases. CDR3: CASSRDRGNTIYF. CDR3 nucleotides: TGTGCCAGCAGCCGGGACAGGGGAAACACCATATATTTT.

This sequence joins TRBV9 and TRBJ2-7; D is perhaps TRBD2 (5 bases). The CDR3 consists of 13 residues. Between the trimmed V and J ends, which lost 3 bases and 2 bases, there was a span of 9 bases. Germline lookup yields CDR1 SGDLS and CDR2 YYNGEE. CDR3 residues: CASSGSGTYEQYF. For the CDR3, the DNA is TGTGCCAGCAGCGGAAGCGGAACCTACGAGCAGTACTTC.